Listed here is a single TCR beta chain. Its antigen is not identified. The data belong to a study of OX40 agonist ivuxolimab in advanced cancers. Background on the study: Across the patients, intravenous ivuxolimab was delivered every 2 weeks at 0.01 to 10 mg/kg. A partial response was reached by three patients: one with hepatocellular carcinoma and two with cutaneous melanoma. General observations from the study: Clonal expansion was among the lowest in partial responders at 0.1-3.0 mg/kg, especially CD8+. At 0.1 to 3.0 mg/kg and by week 6, clonal expansion occurred in CD4+ and CD8+ blood T cells.

Clones were sequenced by immunoSEQ multiplex PCR, and TCRdb holds only the in-frame ones, with some missing. Of fewer than 100,000 clones in the sample, 75% to 90% were seen once. The sample in question was CD4+ or CD8+ T cells sorted from blood, obtained in a trial of the OX40 agonist ivuxolimab. The sequence was obtained from an adult with an advanced solid tumor such as melanoma, head and neck, liver or kidney cancer.

CDR3 sequence reads: CASRTGTTNTGELFF. CDR3 bases: TGTGCCAGTAGGACCGGGACAACGAACACCGGGGAGCTGTTTTTT. V gene TRBV19 combines with J gene TRBJ2-2, with D tentatively TRBD1 (6 bases). The CDR3 runs to 15 residues. In germline, CDR1 is LNHDA, CDR2 SQIVND (reference sequence). V lost 6 bases to trimming and J lost 0 bases, with 11 bases between them.